This TCR beta chain was documented in a study of T cell repertoires in cytomegalovirus infection. Study-wide background: CMV infection together with matching HLA type was indicated by public TCR beta signatures.

This clonotype occurred many times. TCRdb recomputed calls from the reads with MiXCR, one row per CDR3 protein. The table records roughly 500,000 distinct CDR3 sequences, 15% to 20% of them present only once. The CDR3 covers 12 residues. Trimming cost V 4 bases and J 0 bases, with 4 bases left between them. CDR1 SGHDT and CDR2 YYEEEE come from the germline V gene. Sequencing was carried out using CD8+ T cells from PBMCs. The chain uses TRBV5-6 and TRBJ1-2; no definite D call. The clonotype was recovered from a human donor in good health (CMV status not recorded). Some clones in this sample may be carry-over from other donors' samples. The DNA of the CDR3 is TGTGCCAGCAGCGGTTCTAACTATGGCTACACCTTC. This codes for CASSGSNYGYTF.